This entry describes one TCR beta chain. This sample is part of a study of early stage breast cancer tumors. Across the whole study: Each sample averaged approximately 10-fold read coverage.

The V end lost 1 base, the J end lost 6 bases, and 10 bases lay between the germline ends. Germline CDR1 and CDR2: MDHEN and SYDVKM. The CDR3 consists of 14 residues. The protocol was immunoSEQ multiplex PCR, while the TCRdb copy is restricted to in-frame clones and leaves out a portion. The sample shows 45,000 to 60,000 clones, around nine tenths of them seen only once. The material sequenced was blood. This clonotype was obtained from a person aged 65 to 79 with breast cancer. This chain uses TRBV28 with TRBJ2-1; D might be TRBD1 (5 bases). The CDR3 nucleotides read TGTGCCAGCAGTTTATTGGACAATTTCAATGAGCAGTTCTTC. Protein product: CASSLLDNFNEQFF. Full variable domain (missing parts from reference TRBV28 and TRBJ2-1): DVKVTQSSRYLVKRTGEKVFLECVQDMDHENMFWYRQDPGLGLRLIYFSYDVKMKEKGDIPEGYSVSREKKERFSLILESASTNQTSMYLCASSLLDNFNEQFFGPGTRLTVL.